This T cell receptor beta chain stems from a study of regulatory T cells in long-lasting Graves disease. The CDR3 contains 15 residues. The V gene end was trimmed by 3 bases and the J gene end by 1 base; junction bases not matched to a gene: 6. Germline V gene sequence: CDR1 DFQATT, CDR2 SNEGSKA (reference sequence). Time point reported: newly diagnosed GD, antithyroid drugs for less than 3 months. With RNA extracted from PBMCs as input, the TCR library was made. Investigators prepared the TCR beta libraries by applying iRepertoire HTBI primers and Arm-PCR of CDR3 regions. TCRdb called the multiplex PCR reads again in MiXCR, with one record for every CDR3 protein. The sample carries around 400,000 distinct CDR3 sequences, 15% recorded once. These data were likewise used in another study, on T cells in Graves' hyperthyroidism and ophthalmopathy.

The sample in question was peripheral blood mononuclear cells (PBMCs), obtained at new diagnosis, from a patient treated with antithyroid drugs. The chain employs TRBV20-1 and TRBJ1-5; 7 nucleotides agree with TRBD1. The TCR sequence derives from a woman in her forties with Graves disease. The CDR3 spells CSASRQGLSNQPQHF. CDR3 in DNA: TGCAGTGCTAGTCGACAGGGATTAAGCAATCAGCCCCAGCATTTT.